This TCR beta chain derives from a study of blood T cell repertoires in COVID-19. Study information: T cells, B-cell-depleted T cells, or PBMCs provided the cDNA or gDNA that served as material.

This CDR3 spans 14 amino acids. Germline CDR1 is MNHEY and CDR2 is SVGAGI. The J segment lost 8 bases and the V segment lost 3 bases, leaving 7 bases of the junction unmatched. Per the study methods: Reference gene primer amplification gave estimated nucleated cell counts. The repertoire was sequenced with immunoSEQ multiplex PCR; TCRdb's copy has only in-frame clones and lacks some. D and trimming were read from the DNA, whereas the V and J calls and clone size are those reported in that table. This table has 50,000 or so clones, about 83% appearing once. The TCR was taken from a man in his forties or fifties with acute or convalescent COVID-19. Sequenced: peripheral blood. V usage is TRBV6-5 and J usage is TRBJ2-1; TRBD2 matches 7 bases. The DNA for the CDR3 is TGTGCCAGCAGTTATAGGCTAGCGGCCGATGAGCAGTTCTTC. Translated: CASSYRLAADEQFF.